The T cell receptor beta chain under discussion was sequenced for a study of T cells in Graves' hyperthyroidism and ophthalmopathy. As regards this clonotype: Its specificity is not known.

The germline V gene has CDR1 ENHRY and CDR2 SYGVKD. The ends lost 2 bases at V and 0 bases at J; junction bases unmatched: 9. There are 18 residues in the CDR3. TCR beta CDR3 regions were amplified from RNA. The HTBI set primed first-round TCR CDR3 RT-PCR. TCRdb analysed the multiplex PCR reads with MiXCR anew, one entry per CDR3 protein. The repertoire includes more than 500,000 distinct CDR3 sequences, around 43% of them detected once, and about two fifths sits in the top ten. General study points: Ophthalmopathy got predicted by the model a median approximately six months before its onset.

The sequencing sample was made of peripheral blood or thyroid tissue (not recorded which). The chain links TRBV10-3 to TRBJ1-5; TRBD1 aligns across 8 bases. The clonotype comes from an adult woman with Graves' disease, either hyperthyroidism or ophthalmopathy (not recorded which). CDR3 residues: CAISEGQGRGYSNQPQHF. CDR3 DNA: TGTGCCATCAGTGAGGGACAGGGCCGGGGGTATAGCAATCAGCCCCAGCATTTT.